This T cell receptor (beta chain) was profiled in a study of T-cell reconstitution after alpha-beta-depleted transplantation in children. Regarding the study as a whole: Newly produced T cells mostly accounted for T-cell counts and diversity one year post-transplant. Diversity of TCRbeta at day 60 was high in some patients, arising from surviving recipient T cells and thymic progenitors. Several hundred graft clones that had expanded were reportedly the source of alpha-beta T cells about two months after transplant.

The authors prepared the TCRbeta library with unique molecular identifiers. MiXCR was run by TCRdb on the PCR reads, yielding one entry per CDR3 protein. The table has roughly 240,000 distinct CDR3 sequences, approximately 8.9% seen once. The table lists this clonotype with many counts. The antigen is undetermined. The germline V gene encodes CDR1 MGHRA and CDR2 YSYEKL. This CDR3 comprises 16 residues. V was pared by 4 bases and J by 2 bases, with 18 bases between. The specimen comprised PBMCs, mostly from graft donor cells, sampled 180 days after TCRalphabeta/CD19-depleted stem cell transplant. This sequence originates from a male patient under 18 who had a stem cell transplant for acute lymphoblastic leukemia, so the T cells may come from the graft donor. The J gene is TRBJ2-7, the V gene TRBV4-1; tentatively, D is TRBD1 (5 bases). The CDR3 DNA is TGCGCCAGCAGCCCTCAGGAGCGAGGCAGGGCCTACGAGCAGTACTTC. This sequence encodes CASSPQERGRAYEQYF.